This note documents a single T cell receptor beta chain sequence. The junction differs from germline at one of its ends, possibly a read error. Terminally differentiated effector memory CD45RA+ cells were left out of the naive CD8 fraction, which was CD45RO-negative and positively selected for CCR7. CDR1 is SSHAT and CDR2 is FNYEAQ in the germline V gene (reference sequence). This CDR3 is 13 amino acids long. This sample was taken from a study of shared clonotypes between healthy human individuals. Sequencing was performed with immunoSEQ multiplex PCR; in TCRdb, only in-frame clones are kept and a portion is missing. Among 1.5 million to 2.5 million clones listed, about 94% were seen once.

The sample was naive CD8+ T cells sorted from blood. V usage is TRBV7-7 and J usage is TRBJ2-1; no definite D call. The TCR was taken from a man between 18 and 29 years old in good health. CDR3 nucleotide sequence: TGTGCTAGCAGCTTACAATGGGACAATGAGCAGTTCTTC. Protein product: CASSLQWDNEQFF.